This is a list of T cell receptor beta chains from one sample in a study of cytomegalovirus exposure and HLA in healthy donors. Produced via immunoSEQ multiplex PCR; TCRdb's table is partial and in-frame only. The sample records 150,000 to 200,000 clones, 60% to 80% being singletons. Sample: PBMCs. These receptors originate from a male donor in good health and CMV-seronegative. The CDR3 runs from the conserved cysteine through the conserved F or W. Each record gives: J gene, V gene, clone size, D gene, CDR3 DNA, CDR3 protein. The D gene is left open where the match is weak. Rows give clone size only sometimes, using once, few, many, or a class for an expanded clone.

>TRBJ2-7|TRBV7-3|-|TRBD1
TGTGCCAGCAGCTGGACAGGGAGCAACGAGCAGTACTTC
CASSWTGSNEQYF
>TRBJ2-1|TRBV11-2|-|TRBD2
TGTGCCAGCAGCTTAGAGCTGGCGGGGGGGCCGGGCAATGAGCAGTTCTTC
CASSLELAGGPGNEQFF
>TRBJ2-3|TRBV18|-|-
TGTGCCAGCTCGACAATATCTAGCACAGATACGCAGTATTTT
CASSTISSTDTQYF
>TRBJ2-7|TRBV28|-|TRBD2
TGTGCCAGCACTTCGGGAGGGAGCTCCTACGAGCAGTACTTC
CASTSGGSSYEQYF
>TRBJ1-1|TRBV7-8|-|-
TGTGCCAGCAGCTTGCGGCAGGGCGAAACTGAAGCTTTCTTT
CASSLRQGETEAFF
>TRBJ2-6|TRBV7-2|-|-
TGTGCCAGCAGCTTAGTAGTCTCTGGGGCCAACGTCCTGACTTTC
CASSLVVSGANVLTF
>TRBJ2-2|TRBV2|-|-
TGTGCCAGCAGTAGGACAGAAAACACCGGGGAGCTGTTTTTT
CASSRTENTGELFF
>TRBJ2-7|TRBV6-5|once|-
TGTGCCAGCAGTTATGGGGGCGCTGACTACGAGCAGTACTTC
CASSYGGADYEQYF
>TRBJ2-1|TRBV27|-|-
TGTGCCAGCAGTTTGTCTTCTAGCGTCAATGAGCAGTTCTTC
CASSLSSSVNEQFF
>TRBJ2-5|TRBV30|-|TRBD2
TGTGCCTGGACTAGCGGGAGGAACCAAGAGACCCAGTACTTC
CAWTSGRNQETQYF
>TRBJ2-1|TRBV5-4|-|TRBD2
TGTGCCAGCCGCCCTGGACTAGTGAACTACAATGAGCAGTTCTTC
CASRPGLVNYNEQFF
>TRBJ2-2|TRBV7-3|-|-
TGTGCCAGCAGCTTAAAGGCAGGGGTTGGGGAGCTGTTTTTT
CASSLKAGVGELFF
>TRBJ1-1|TRBV4-3|-|TRBD1
TGCGCCAGCAGCCATCTCACAGGGGGCACTGAAGCTTTCTTT
CASSHLTGGTEAFF
>TRBJ2-7|TRBV6-5|-|TRBD1
TGTGCCAGCAGTTTAGGGACAGGGGTCCACGAGCAGTACTTC
CASSLGTGVHEQYF
>TRBJ2-1|TRBV7-9|-|TRBD2
TGTGCCAGCAGCGAGGGACTAGCGGGGTACAATGAGCAGTTCTTC
CASSEGLAGYNEQFF
>TRBJ2-1|TRBV7-3|-|-
TGTGCCAGCAGCTTAGATGCGGGACCTTACAATGAGCAGTTCTTC
CASSLDAGPYNEQFF
>TRBJ2-1|TRBV11-2|few|-
TGTGCCAGCAGCTCATTACGGGACACTCGGCAGTTCTTC
CASSSLRDTRQFF
>TRBJ1-5|TRBV6-5|-|-
TGTGCCAGCAGTTCACCCAGGGATCAGCCCCAGCATTTT
CASSSPRDQPQHF
>TRBJ2-7|TRBV2|-|TRBD1
TGTGCCAGCAGAGTATTGACAGGGTTCTACGAGCAGTACTTC
CASRVLTGFYEQYF
>TRBJ2-4|TRBV6-5|-|-
TGTGCCAGCAGTTACTCCCCCAGCGTTGCCAAAAACATTCAGTACTTC
CASSYSPSVAKNIQYF
>TRBJ1-5|TRBV7-9|-|-
TGTGCCAGCAGCCCAGGGAATCAGCCCCAGCATTTT
CASSPGNQPQHF
>TRBJ2-7|TRBV7-6|-|-
TGTGCCAGCAGCTCCCGGGCCGGGGGTAACGGATACGAGCAGTACTTC
CASSSRAGGNGYEQYF
>TRBJ2-7|TRBV7-2|once|TRBD1
TGTGCCAGCAGCTTAAGGCCAGGGGGCCACGAGCAGTACTTC
CASSLRPGGHEQYF
>TRBJ2-7|TRBV4-3|-|-
TGCGCCAGCAGCCAAGATGTGGCCAATAGGGGGAACGAGCAGTACTTC
CASSQDVANRGNEQYF
>TRBJ2-3|TRBV7-3|-|TRBD2
TGTGCCAGCAGCCCCACCCGGGGGGGACGCACAGATACGCAGTATTTT
CASSPTRGGRTDTQYF
>TRBJ1-1|TRBV5-1|-|-
TGCGCCAGCAGTCGAGAGAACAGGGTTAGCACTGAAGCTTTCTTT
CASSRENRVSTEAFF
>TRBJ2-3|TRBV19|-|TRBD2
TGTGCCAGTAGTGGAACTAGCGGGGGCGCAGATACGCAGTATTTT
CASSGTSGGADTQYF
>TRBJ2-3|TRBV7-9|-|-
TGTTCCAGCAGCTTAGGGGCAGGAATCACAGATACGCAGTATTTT
CSSSLGAGITDTQYF
>TRBJ2-3|TRBV7-3|-|TRBD2
TGTGCCAGCAGCTTACGGATTAGCGGGACAGATACGCAGTATTTT
CASSLRISGTDTQYF
>TRBJ1-2|TRBV28|-|-
TGTGCCAGCAGGACAGATCCTAACTATGGCTACACCTTC
CASRTDPNYGYTF
>TRBJ2-3|TRBV9|-|TRBD2
TGTGCCAGCAGCGTAGATTGGGAGGGTCCCGGTAGGGCAGATACGCAGTATTTT
CASSVDWEGPGRADTQYF
>TRBJ2-1|TRBV11-2|-|TRBD2
TGTGCCAGCAGCTTGACTAGCGGGCGAACCCCCGCCCCTTACAATGAGCAGTTCTTC
CASSLTSGRTPAPYNEQFF
>TRBJ2-7|TRBV27|-|-
TGTGCCAGCAGTGGCGGAATAGCAGACTCCTACGAGCAGTACTTC
CASSGGIADSYEQYF
>TRBJ2-7|TRBV7-3|-|TRBD2
TGTGCCAGCAGCTTATCCGGACTAGCGGGGGCTCCCTACGAGCAGTACTTC
CASSLSGLAGAPYEQYF
>TRBJ1-1|TRBV10-3|-|-
TGTGCCATCAGTGCCGGGGGGGGCACTGAAGCTTTCTTT
CAISAGGGTEAFF
>TRBJ1-2|TRBV30|-|-
TGTGCCTGGAGTGCGGTCTTTAACTATGGCTACACCTTC
CAWSAVFNYGYTF
>TRBJ2-1|TRBV7-3|few|TRBD2
TGTGCCAGCAGCCACGGTGGTGCGGGAGGGCAGGAGCAGTTCTTC
CASSHGGAGGQEQFF
>TRBJ1-1|TRBV28|-|-
TGTGCCAGCAGTTTATCACCAGGCCCCATGAACACTGAAGCTTTCTTT
CASSLSPGPMNTEAFF
>TRBJ1-2|TRBV5-4|-|-
TGTGCCAGCAGCTTCCCGGGGTTTTATGGCTACACCTTC
CASSFPGFYGYTF
>TRBJ1-4|TRBV12-5|-|-
TGTGCTAGCCGACAGGAACAAAATGAAAAACTGTTTTTT
CASRQEQNEKLFF
>TRBJ2-7|TRBV27|-|-
TGTGCCAGCAGTTTAAATCCGACAGCTTACGAGCAGTACTTC
CASSLNPTAYEQYF
>TRBJ1-3|TRBV30|-|-
TGTGCCTGGATGCCAAAGAGCTCTGGAAACACCATATATTTT
CAWMPKSSGNTIYF
>TRBJ2-3|TRBV7-3|-|-
TGTGCCAGCAGCCTAAAAGGGGCAGATACGCAGTATTTT
CASSLKGADTQYF
>TRBJ2-5|TRBV7-2|-|TRBD1
TGTGCCAGCAGCTTAGTAGGGGGCTACCAAGAGACCCAGTACTTC
CASSLVGGYQETQYF
>TRBJ1-6|TRBV6-6|-|-
TGTGCCAGCAGTTTCGAGACACCCCTCCACTTT
CASSFETPLHF
>TRBJ1-2|TRBV5-8|-|TRBD1
TGTGCCAGCAGCCGGACAGGCAACTATGGCTACACCTTC
CASSRTGNYGYTF
>TRBJ1-1|TRBV5-5|-|TRBD1
TGTGCCAGCAGCACGGACAGGGGGCGGTCGGCTGAAGCTTTCTTT
CASSTDRGRSAEAFF
>TRBJ1-2|TRBV11-2|-|TRBD1
TGTGCCAGCAGCTACGGACAGGGATATGGCTACACCTTC
CASSYGQGYGYTF
>TRBJ1-1|TRBV7-3|-|-
TGTGCCAGCAGCACCGCCCCGGGGGGCGCGAACACTGAAGCTTTCTTT
CASSTAPGGANTEAFF
>TRBJ2-6|TRBV15|-|-
TGTGCCACCAGCAACCCGGTCGGCGCGGTCTCTGGGGCCAACGTCCTGACTTTC
CATSNPVGAVSGANVLTF
>TRBJ2-1|TRBV30|few|TRBD2
TGTGCCTGGAGCTATCTAGCGGCTGGGGCCAATGAGCAGTTCTTC
CAWSYLAAGANEQFF
>TRBJ2-4|TRBV29-1|-|TRBD1
TGCAGCGTTCAGGGGGCGATGAACATTCAGTACTTC
CSVQGAMNIQYF
>TRBJ2-6|TRBV2|-|-
TGTGCCAGCAGTGAAATGGGGGCATACGCCCCTGGGGCCAACGTCCTGACTTTC
CASSEMGAYAPGANVLTF
>TRBJ1-1|TRBV5-6|-|-
TGTGCCAGCAGCCATGGGGGAGGAGGCACTGAAGCTTTCTTT
CASSHGGGGTEAFF
>TRBJ1-3|TRBV9|-|TRBD1
TGTGCCAGCAGCGTAGGGACAGGCTCTGGAAACACCATATATTTT
CASSVGTGSGNTIYF
>TRBJ1-4|TRBV19|-|-
TGTGCCAGTAGTACTACCCTGCAGGCCGTATGGGAAAAACTGTTTTTT
CASSTTLQAVWEKLFF
>TRBJ1-1|TRBV11-2|-|-
TGTGCCAGCAGCTTTCAGGGGTCTGAAGCTTTCTTT
CASSFQGSEAFF
>TRBJ2-1|TRBV28|-|TRBD1
TGTGCCAGCAGCCGCCCGGACAGGGACGAGCAGTTCTTC
CASSRPDRDEQFF